Listed below are T cell receptor beta chains from one sample, sequenced in a study of control samples from healthy donors and cancer patients. Some clones are missing from TCRdb's copy, which holds only in-frame ones; the method was immunoSEQ multiplex PCR. The sample includes around 190,000 clones, approximately 90% of them seen just once. The sequenced material came from blood. The receptor source for this set is a man aged 30 to 39 in good health. Each CDR3 is given with its conserved first and last residue. Each record gives: J gene, D gene, clone size, V gene, CDR3 DNA, CDR3 protein. D genes are given only for firm matches. Clone size, where shown, is once, few, many, or a class for clones that have expanded.

>TRBJ1-1|NA|once|TRBV4-3
TGCGCCAGCAGCCAAGCCACGTGGAACACTGAAGCTTTCTTT
CASSQATWNTEAFF
>TRBJ2-7|TRBD2|NA|TRBV30
TGTGCCTGGAGTGGCGGACTAGCGGCCTCCTACGAGCAGTACTTC
CAWSGGLAASYEQYF
>TRBJ2-2|NA|NA|TRBV24-1
TGTGCCACCGGCGGGGACACCGGGGAGCTGTTTTTT
CATGGDTGELFF
>TRBJ2-7|NA|NA|TRBV5-8
TGTGCCAGCAGCTTATGGACCGAAACCCTCTACGAGCAGTACTTC
CASSLWTETLYEQYF
>TRBJ2-1|TRBD1|NA|TRBV3-1/TRBV3-2
TGTGCCAGCAGCCAAGATAGGCTGGGACAGGCCTACAATGAGCAGTTCTTC
CASSQDRLGQAYNEQFF
>TRBJ1-3|NA|NA|TRBV25-1
TGTGCCAGCAGTGAGGCGGGGGGAAACACCATATATTTT
CASSEAGGNTIYF
>TRBJ1-5|NA|NA|TRBV7-4
TGTGCCAGCAGCTTAAAGGGGGTCCGGGATAGCAATCAGCCCCAGCATTTT
CASSLKGVRDSNQPQHF
>TRBJ1-1|NA|NA|TRBV6-6
TGTGCCAGCAGTCCTCAGGGAGGGAACACTGAAGCTTTCTTT
CASSPQGGNTEAFF
>TRBJ1-1|NA|NA|TRBV19
TGTGCCAGTAGTATTAGAGACCGGCCCCCCACTGAAGCTTTCTTT
CASSIRDRPPTEAFF
>TRBJ2-5|TRBD2|once|TRBV18
TGTGCCAGCTCACTACCTTTTCTCGGACTAGCGGAGGGGCAAGGGACCCAGTACTTC
CASSLPFLGLAEGQGTQYF
>TRBJ1-4|NA|NA|TRBV7-2
TGTGCCAGCAGCTTAGTGGGACATCAAACCGGGGAACTGTTTTTT
CASSLVGHQTGELFF
>TRBJ2-4|NA|NA|TRBV19
TGTGCCAGTAGCCCCGCGGGAGCCAAAAACATTCAGTACTTC
CASSPAGAKNIQYF
>TRBJ2-5|NA|NA|TRBV9
TGTGCCAGCAGCGCCTCACTAAGCGCTGGGACCCAGTACTTC
CASSASLSAGTQYF
>TRBJ2-7|NA|NA|TRBV19
TGTGCCAGTAGTCAGGGCCTACCTCCCTACGAGCAGTACTTC
CASSQGLPPYEQYF
>TRBJ2-5|TRBD1|NA|TRBV7-9
TGTGCCAGCAGCCCTGGAGTACAGGGGAGTGAGACCCAGTACTTC
CASSPGVQGSETQYF
>TRBJ1-5|TRBD1|NA|TRBV2
TGTGCCAGCAGTGGGGACAGGGATAGCAATCAGCCCCAGCATTTT
CASSGDRDSNQPQHF
>TRBJ1-5|NA|NA|TRBV12-3/TRBV12-4
TGTGCCAGCAGGCAAACGAATCAGCCCCAGCATTTT
CASRQTNQPQHF
>TRBJ1-5|NA|few|TRBV6-6
TGTGCCAGCAGGGGGAGCAATCAGCCCCAGCATTTT
CASRGSNQPQHF
>TRBJ2-2|NA|NA|TRBV25-1
TGTGCCAGCAGTGATCCCACCCTTCGATCGGGCGGGGAGCTGTTTTTT
CASSDPTLRSGGELFF
>TRBJ2-5|NA|NA|TRBV4-1
TGCGCCAGCAGCCAAGAGGGAGATGTTCGTGTGGAGACCCAGTACTTC
CASSQEGDVRVETQYF
>TRBJ1-5|NA|NA|TRBV28
TGTGCCAGCAGTTCAATACAGGCGAATCAGCCCCAGCATTTT
CASSSIQANQPQHF
>TRBJ2-7|NA|NA|TRBV11-2
TGTGCCAGCAGCTTAGGTGGTAGCGGAGCCCTCGGCGAGCAGTACTTC
CASSLGGSGALGEQYF
>TRBJ1-2|TRBD1|NA|TRBV5-1
TGCGCCAGCAGCGCCTCACAGGGGGCTGGAGATGGCTACACCTTC
CASSASQGAGDGYTF
>TRBJ1-2|NA|NA|TRBV5-6
TGTGCCAGCAGCGACCCACAACTTTTCGGCTACACCTTC
CASSDPQLFGYTF
>TRBJ1-5|NA|NA|TRBV11-1
TGTGCCAGCAGATTCAACGCAGGGGGCAATCAGCCCCAGCATTTT
CASRFNAGGNQPQHF
>TRBJ2-5|NA|NA|TRBV30
TGTGCCTGGGGGGGGGCCGGTGAGACCCAGTACTTC
CAWGGAGETQYF
>TRBJ1-1|NA|NA|TRBV5-1
TGCGCCAGCAGCTTGGCACCTAACACTGAAGCTTTCTTT
CASSLAPNTEAFF
>TRBJ2-7|NA|NA|TRBV18
TGTGCCAGCTCACAACAACAGGGCCCCTCCTACGAGCAGTACTTC
CASSQQQGPSYEQYF
>TRBJ2-7|NA|NA|TRBV28
TGTGCCAGCAGTTCGCGCATCCTCGACGAGCAGTACTTC
CASSSRILDEQYF
>TRBJ2-7|NA|NA|TRBV5-4
TGTGCCAGCAGCTTCCGACTAGTGGGTGAGCAGTACTTC
CASSFRLVGEQYF
>TRBJ2-1|TRBD1|NA|TRBV5-1
TGCGCCAGCAGCTTCGGCTGGACAGGGGGGATCAATGAGCAGTTCTTC
CASSFGWTGGINEQFF
>TRBJ1-4|NA|NA|TRBV5-4
TGTGCCAGCAGCTTGGGTGGGAGTCAGGCTAATGAAAAACTGTTTTTT
CASSLGGSQANEKLFF
>TRBJ1-2|NA|NA|TRBV6-6
TGTGCCAGCAGTGGGACACGGGAGGGGGGCTACACCTTC
CASSGTREGGYTF
>TRBJ1-6|NA|NA|TRBV10-3
TGTGCCATCAGTGAGTCGGGGGTCCCCGGGTCCCTCCACTTT
CAISESGVPGSLHF
>TRBJ2-5|TRBD1|once|TRBV12-3/TRBV12-4
TGTGCCAGCAGTGGGACAGTACAAGAGACCCAGTACTTC
CASSGTVQETQYF
>TRBJ2-4|TRBD2|once|TRBV13
TGTGCCAGCAGCTCTAGTTTAGCGGGGCTAGCCAAAAACATTCAGTACTTC
CASSSSLAGLAKNIQYF
>TRBJ2-3|NA|once|TRBV7-6
TGTGCCAGCGGATGGCACGGACCAGATACGCAGTATTTT
CASGWHGPDTQYF
>TRBJ1-2|NA|NA|TRBV25-1
TGTGCCAGCAGTGAATCCTTGGCAGGTCCTCTTGGCTACACCTTC
CASSESLAGPLGYTF
>TRBJ2-1|NA|NA|TRBV12-3/TRBV12-4
TGTGCCAGCAGTTCGGATTACAATGAGCAGTTCTTC
CASSSDYNEQFF
>TRBJ1-2|NA|NA|TRBV7-2
TGTGCCAGCAGCTTAGAGGGTAGCGTCTATGGCTACACCTTC
CASSLEGSVYGYTF
>TRBJ1-2|NA|NA|TRBV28
TGTGCCAGCAGTCTTTATGGGGGCGCGGGTGGCTACACCTTC
CASSLYGGAGGYTF
>TRBJ1-5|NA|NA|TRBV5-1
TGCGCCAGCAGCGATTTGGGAACCGACTGGTATTTT
CASSDLGTDWYF
>TRBJ2-3|NA|NA|TRBV14
TGTGCCAGCAGCCAACTGGACATCACAGATACGCAGTATTTT
CASSQLDITDTQYF
>TRBJ2-2|NA|NA|TRBV6-1
TGTGCCAGCAGTGAGTTGCCCAGGGTGATGAGACCCACCGGGGAGCTGTTTTTT
CASSELPRVMRPTGELFF
>TRBJ2-7|TRBD1|NA|TRBV7-9
TGTGCCAGCAGCTCCGGACAGGGGTACACGGGAGGCGAGCAGTACTTC
CASSSGQGYTGGEQYF
>TRBJ2-7|NA|once|TRBV28
TGTGCCAGCAGTTTTCGGGGGGCGTTTCTATCCTACGAGCAGTACTTC
CASSFRGAFLSYEQYF
>TRBJ2-7|NA|NA|TRBV19
TGTGCCAGTAGTGTGTCCGGGGCCAATTACGAGCAGTACTTC
CASSVSGANYEQYF
>TRBJ1-6|TRBD1|NA|TRBV28
TGTGCCAGCAGTCCCTCTGGACAGGGGTATAATTCACCCCTCCACTTT
CASSPSGQGYNSPLHF
>TRBJ2-7|TRBD2|NA|TRBV30
TGTGCCTGGAGTCGGACTAGCTTCGACGAGCAGTACTTC
CAWSRTSFDEQYF
>TRBJ1-6|NA|NA|TRBV2
TGTGCCAGCAGTGATGGGGGGTTGAGTAATTCACCCCTCCACTTT
CASSDGGLSNSPLHF
>TRBJ1-5|NA|NA|TRBV10-1
TGCGCCAGCAGACGACAGAATAGCAATCAGCCCCAGCATTTT
CASRRQNSNQPQHF
>TRBJ2-7|NA|once|TRBV5-8
TGTGCCAGCAGCCCAATAACTACCTACGAGCAGTACTTC
CASSPITTYEQYF
>TRBJ1-1|NA|NA|TRBV23-1
TGCGCCAGCAGCAACGAGATGGGTAGGGCTGAAGCTTTCTTT
CASSNEMGRAEAFF
>TRBJ2-5|TRBD2|NA|TRBV3-1/TRBV3-2
TGTGCCAGCAGCCAAGTTGGTAGCGGGGGAGAGACCCAGTACTTC
CASSQVGSGGETQYF
>TRBJ2-4|TRBD2|NA|TRBV28
TGTGCCAGCAGTCCCCCGGGACTAGCGGGAGGATTAGCCAAAAACATTCAGTACTTC
CASSPPGLAGGLAKNIQYF